The TCR beta chain under discussion was sequenced for a study of T-cell memory formation after mild COVID-19. Study-wide context: Clusters of TCRs were largely donor specific. Overall study results and limits: Researchers report contracting CD4+ clones mostly in CM and EM, with CD8+ clones in EMRA. Day 15 to 85 contractors were CD4/CD8 balanced; later expanders leaned CD4+. Pre-infection memory held some responding clones, suggesting pre-existing cross-reactive T cells responded.

Notes on this clonotype: Its target is unknown.

TCRdb re-analysed the 5' RACE reads in MiXCR, keeping a single row per CDR3 protein. Counted here are 150,000 to 200,000 distinct CDR3 sequences, roughly 15% occurring once; the ten biggest clones make up around 14%. V trimming: 4 bases; J trimming: 4 bases; junction bases outside the gene matches: 6. This CDR3 is 14 amino acids long. CDR1 is MNHNS, CDR2 SASEGT, per germline. This clonotype was sampled from an adult woman who had mild COVID-19 (a few samples of this study predate the infection). Cell type and time point are not known. The sequenced material came from PBMCs or a T cell subset sorted from them (not recorded which). The V and J genes are TRBV6-1 and TRBJ1-2; 7 nucleotides agree with TRBD1. The CDR3 nucleotides read TGTGCCAGCAGTGGATCCCGGGACAGCTATGGCTACACCTTC. This encodes CASSGSRDSYGYTF.